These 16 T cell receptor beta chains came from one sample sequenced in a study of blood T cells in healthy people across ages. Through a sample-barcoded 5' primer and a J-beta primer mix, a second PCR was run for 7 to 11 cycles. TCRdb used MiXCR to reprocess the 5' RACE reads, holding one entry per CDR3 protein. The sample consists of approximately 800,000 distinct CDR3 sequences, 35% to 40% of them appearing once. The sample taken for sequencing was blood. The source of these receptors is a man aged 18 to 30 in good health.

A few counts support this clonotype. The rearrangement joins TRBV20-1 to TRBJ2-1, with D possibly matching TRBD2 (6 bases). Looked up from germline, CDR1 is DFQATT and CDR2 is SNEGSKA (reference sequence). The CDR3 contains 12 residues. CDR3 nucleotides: TGCACCGCGGGGCGGAATTACAATGAGCAGTTCTTC. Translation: CTAGRNYNEQFF.

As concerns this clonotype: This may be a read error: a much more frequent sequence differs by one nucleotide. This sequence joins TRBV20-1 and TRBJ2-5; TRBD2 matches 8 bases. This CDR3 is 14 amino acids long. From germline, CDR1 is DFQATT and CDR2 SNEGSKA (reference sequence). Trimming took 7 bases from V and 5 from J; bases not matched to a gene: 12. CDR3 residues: CSGTGTSPDETQYF. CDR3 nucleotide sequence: TGCAGTGGCACCGGGACTAGTCCCGATGAGACCCAGTACTTC.

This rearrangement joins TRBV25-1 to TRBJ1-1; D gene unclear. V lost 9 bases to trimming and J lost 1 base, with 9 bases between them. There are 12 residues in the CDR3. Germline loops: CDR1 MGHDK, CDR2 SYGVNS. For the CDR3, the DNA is TGTGCCAGTATTGCAGGGAACACTGAAGCTTTCTTT. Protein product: CASIAGNTEAFF.

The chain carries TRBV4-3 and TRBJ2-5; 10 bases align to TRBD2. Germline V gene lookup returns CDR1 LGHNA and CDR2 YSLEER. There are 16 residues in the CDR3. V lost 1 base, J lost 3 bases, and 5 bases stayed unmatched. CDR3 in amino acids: CASSQGWTSGKETQYF. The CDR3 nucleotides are TGCGCCAGCAGCCAAGGTTGGACTAGCGGAAAAGAGACCCAGTACTTC.

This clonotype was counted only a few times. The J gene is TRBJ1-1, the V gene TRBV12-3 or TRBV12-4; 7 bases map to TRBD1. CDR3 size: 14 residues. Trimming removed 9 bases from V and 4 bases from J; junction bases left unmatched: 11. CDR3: CASMTGTAATEAFF. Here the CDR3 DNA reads TGTGCCAGTATGACAGGGACGGCGGCCACTGAAGCTTTCTTT.

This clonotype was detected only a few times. CDR3 residues: CASSGLGPFLGYTF. CDR3 bases: TGTGCCAGCAGTGGCCTGGGACCATTTCTAGGCTACACCTTC. The chain links TRBV6-5 to TRBJ1-2; tentative D call: TRBD1 (5 bases). This CDR3 contains 14 residues. In germline, CDR1 is MNHEY, CDR2 SVGAGI. V lost 5 bases and J lost 8, with 18 bases in between.

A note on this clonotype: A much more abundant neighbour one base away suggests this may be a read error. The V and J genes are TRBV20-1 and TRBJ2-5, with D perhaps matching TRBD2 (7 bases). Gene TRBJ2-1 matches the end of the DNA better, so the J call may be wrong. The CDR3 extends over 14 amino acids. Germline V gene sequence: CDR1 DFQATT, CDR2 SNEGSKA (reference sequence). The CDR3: CSAGIGGHQETQFF. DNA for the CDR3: TGCAGTGCCGGGATCGGGGGGCATCAAGAGACCCAGTTCTTC.

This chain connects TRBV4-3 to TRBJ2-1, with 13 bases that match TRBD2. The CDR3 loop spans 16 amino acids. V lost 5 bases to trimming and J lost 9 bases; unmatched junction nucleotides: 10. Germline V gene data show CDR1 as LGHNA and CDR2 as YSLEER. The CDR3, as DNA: TGCGCCAGCAGCTCGCGGACTAGCGGGAGATCACCTGAGCAGTTCTTC. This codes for CASSSRTSGRSPEQFF.

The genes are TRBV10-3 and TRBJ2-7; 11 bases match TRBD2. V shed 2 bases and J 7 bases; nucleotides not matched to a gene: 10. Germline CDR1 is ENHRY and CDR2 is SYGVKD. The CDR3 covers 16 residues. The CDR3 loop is CAISEGTSGYYNEQYF. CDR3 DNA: TGTGCCATCAGTGAGGGGACTAGCGGATACTACAATGAGCAGTACTTC.

The CDR3 here is CASATTLDSYEQYF. CDR3 in DNA: TGTGCCAGTGCGACTACCCTCGACTCCTACGAGCAGTACTTC. The J gene is TRBJ2-7, the V gene TRBV6-1; tentative D call: TRBD2 (5 bases). The germline CDR1 and CDR2 sequences are MNHNS and SASEGT. This CDR3 spans 14 amino acids. Trimming stripped 9 bases from V and 0 bases from J, with 15 bases between.

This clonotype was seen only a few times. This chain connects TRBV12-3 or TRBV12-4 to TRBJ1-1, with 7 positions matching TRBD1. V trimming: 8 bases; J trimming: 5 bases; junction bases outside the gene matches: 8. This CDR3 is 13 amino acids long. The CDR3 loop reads CASGDRAGTEAFF. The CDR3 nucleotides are TGTGCCAGCGGCGACAGGGCGGGAACTGAAGCTTTCTTT.

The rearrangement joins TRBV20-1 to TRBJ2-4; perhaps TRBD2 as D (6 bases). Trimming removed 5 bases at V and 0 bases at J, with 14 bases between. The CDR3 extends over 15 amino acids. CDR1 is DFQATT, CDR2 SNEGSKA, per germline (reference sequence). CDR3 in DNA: TGCAGTGCTGTCCCGGGAGATTTAGCCAAAAACATTCAGTACTTC. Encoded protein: CSAVPGDLAKNIQYF.

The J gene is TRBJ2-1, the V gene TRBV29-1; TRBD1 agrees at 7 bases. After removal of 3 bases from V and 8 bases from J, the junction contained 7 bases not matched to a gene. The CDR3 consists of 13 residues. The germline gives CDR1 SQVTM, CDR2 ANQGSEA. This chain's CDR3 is CSVDGTESHEQFF. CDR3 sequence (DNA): TGCAGCGTTGACGGGACAGAGTCCCATGAGCAGTTCTTC.

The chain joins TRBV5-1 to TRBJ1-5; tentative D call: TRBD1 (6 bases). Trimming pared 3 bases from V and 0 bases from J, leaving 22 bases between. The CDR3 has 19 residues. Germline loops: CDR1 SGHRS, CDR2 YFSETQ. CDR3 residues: CASSSRPRDISDSNQPQHF. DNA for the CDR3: TGCGCCAGCAGCTCCAGGCCTCGGGACATCAGCGATAGCAATCAGCCCCAGCATTTT.

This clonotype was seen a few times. For the CDR3, the DNA is TGTGCCAGCAGCCCCCACTTCCGGGGTAAGAACACCGGGGAGCTGTTTTTT. It is translated as CASSPHFRGKNTGELFF. The chain employs TRBV4-2 and TRBJ2-2, with D possibly being TRBD2 (5 bases). CDR3 length: 17 residues. Per germline, CDR1 LGHNA and CDR2 YNFKEQ. Trimming took 4 bases from V and 1 from J, leaving 16 bases between them.

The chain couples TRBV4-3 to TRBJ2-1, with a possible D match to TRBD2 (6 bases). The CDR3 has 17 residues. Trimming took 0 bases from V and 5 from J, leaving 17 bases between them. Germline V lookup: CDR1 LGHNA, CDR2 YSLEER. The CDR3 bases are TGCGCCAGCAGCCAAGAAGGGGCGGGGCGGAAAAACAATGAGCAGTTCTTC. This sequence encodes CASSQEGAGRKNNEQFF.